Listed below are T cell receptor beta chains from one sample, sequenced in a study of blood T cell repertoires in COVID-19. Measured with immunoSEQ multiplex PCR; TCRdb has only the in-frame clones, and not every one. This sample has some 140,000 clones, with about 83% found just once. Specimen: peripheral blood. Source of these receptors: a woman in her sixties or seventies with COVID-19, enrolled during active disease. The conserved cysteine and the conserved F or W are not part of the CDR3 here. A D gene is named only where the DNA matches it firmly. Clone size is not always given. Where it is, it says once, few, many or a class for expanded clones.

clone_size | j_call | d_call | v_call | cdr3_aa
. | TRBJ1-3 | TRBD1 | TRBV5-8 | ASSLGQGYTIY
. | TRBJ1-2 | TRBD1 | TRBV25-1 | ASSDPGTGSNYGYT
few | TRBJ2-7 | TRBD2 | TRBV3-1/TRBV3-2 | ASSLLAGGGAHEQY
. | TRBJ1-2 | TRBD1 | TRBV5-1 | ASSFGDREVLGYT